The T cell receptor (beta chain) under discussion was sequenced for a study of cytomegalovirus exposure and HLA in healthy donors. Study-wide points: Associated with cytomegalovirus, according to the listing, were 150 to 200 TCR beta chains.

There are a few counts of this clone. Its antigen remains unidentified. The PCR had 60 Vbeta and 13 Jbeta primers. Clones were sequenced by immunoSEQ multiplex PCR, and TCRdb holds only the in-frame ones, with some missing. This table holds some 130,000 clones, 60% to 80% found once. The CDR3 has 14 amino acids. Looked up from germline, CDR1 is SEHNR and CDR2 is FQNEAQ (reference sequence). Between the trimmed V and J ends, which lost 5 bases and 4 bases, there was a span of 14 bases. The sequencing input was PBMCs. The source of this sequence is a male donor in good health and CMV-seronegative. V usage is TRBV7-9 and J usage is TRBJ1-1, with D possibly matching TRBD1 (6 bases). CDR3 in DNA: TGTGCCAGCAGCCCCTTTAGGGGGAGCACTGAAGCTTTCTTT. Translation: CASSPFRGSTEAFF.